Following are 21 T cell receptor beta chains from one sample sequenced in a study of CD8+ T cells in alopecia areata. After isolation, RNA underwent reverse transcription to generate cDNA as the sequencing template. Measured with immunoSEQ multiplex PCR; TCRdb has only the in-frame clones, and not every one. Of hundreds of thousands of clones in the sample, about 53% were seen once. The sample here was CD4+ T cells sorted from blood, taken at week 0. These TCRs come from a human donor with alopecia areata.

Comments on this clone: Other DNA sequences in this specimen translate into the identical CDR3. This chain uses TRBV5-1 with TRBJ2-5, with D possibly being TRBD2 (6 bases). Germline V gene data show CDR1 as SGHRS and CDR2 as YFSETQ. The CDR3 contains 13 residues. Trimming shortened V by 3 bases and J by 2 bases, and 8 bases separated the two germline ends. In DNA form, the CDR3 reads TGCGCCAGCAGCTCGGCGGGGCAAGAGACCCAGTACTTC. Protein product: CASSSAGQETQYF.

This clone was detected only once. This chain connects TRBV29-1 to TRBJ1-1; 8 nucleotides align to TRBD1. Germline values: CDR1 SQVTM, CDR2 ANQGSEA. There are 13 residues in the CDR3. V lost 6 bases to trimming and J lost 1 base; unmatched junction nucleotides: 4. In DNA form, the CDR3 reads TGCAGCGTCGGGGACAGGAGGAACACTGAAGCTTTCTTT. Its translation: CSVGDRRNTEAFF.

This rearrangement joins TRBV18 to TRBJ2-7; 7 bases are a match to TRBD2. V trimming: 2 bases; J trimming: 1 base; junction bases outside the gene matches: 11. Germline lookup yields CDR1 KGHSH and CDR2 LQKENI. The CDR3 sequence is 17 residues long. The CDR3 DNA is TGTGCCAGCTCACCAGCCGCAGCGGGGCCCATTTCCTACGAGCAGTACTTC. Protein product: CASSPAAAGPISYEQYF.

This clone has just a few counts. The gene calls are TRBV7-2 and TRBJ1-2; TRBD1 might be the D (5 bases). The V end lost 3 bases, the J end lost 8 bases, and 13 bases lay between the germline ends. Germline values: CDR1 SGHTA, CDR2 FQGNSA. The CDR3 has 13 residues. CDR3 loop: CASSFRQRQGYTF. In nucleotides, the CDR3 is TGTGCCAGCAGCTTCAGACAGAGGCAAGGCTACACCTTC.

This clone has just one count. This rearrangement joins TRBV30 to TRBJ1-2; tentatively, D is TRBD1 (5 bases). CDR3 length: 14 amino acids. Germline V gene sequence: CDR1 GTSNPN, CDR2 SVGIG (reference sequence). Between the trimmed V and J ends, which lost 2 bases and 4 bases, there was a span of 14 bases. The CDR3 region is CAWSRKQEPYGYTF. The CDR3 DNA reads as TGTGCCTGGAGTCGCAAACAGGAACCCTATGGCTACACCTTC.

The chain employs TRBV6-6 and TRBJ1-5, with D possibly TRBD1 on 5 matching bases. Looked up from germline, CDR1 is MNHNY and CDR2 is SVGAGI (reference sequence). This CDR3 spans 15 amino acids. The V end was cut by 2 bases, the J end by 6 bases, with 14 bases between. CDR3 residues: CASSYGRALGQPQHF. The CDR3 nucleotides read TGTGCCAGCAGTTACGGCAGGGCTCTTGGTCAGCCCCAGCATTTT.

The rearrangement links TRBV7-2 to TRBJ2-1; 9 bases fit TRBD1. Germline V gene data show CDR1 as SGHTA and CDR2 as FQGNSA. Unmatched junction bases numbered 9, after V lost 1 base and J lost 8 bases. This CDR3 spans 16 amino acids. Here the CDR3 reads CASSLGHRGLLDEQFF. For the CDR3, the DNA is TGTGCCAGCAGCTTAGGACACAGGGGGCTGCTCGATGAGCAGTTCTTC.

The chain carries TRBV7-9 and TRBJ1-1; possible D gene TRBD1, 5 bases. Between the trimmed V and J ends, which lost 1 base and 5 bases, there was a span of 14 bases. Germline-derived CDR1 and CDR2 are SEHNR and FQNEAQ (reference sequence). This CDR3 region has 15 residues. The CDR3 sequence: CASSLGSGYGTEAFF. The CDR3 DNA is TGTGCCAGCAGCTTAGGATCAGGGTACGGAACTGAAGCTTTCTTT.

The chain is built from TRBV30 and TRBJ2-7; possibly TRBD1 for D (5 bases). This CDR3 is built from 14 residues. Between the trimmed V and J ends, which lost 2 bases and 0 bases, there was a span of 11 bases. The germline V gene has CDR1 GTSNPN and CDR2 SVGIG (reference sequence). Here the CDR3 DNA reads TGTGCCTGGAGTTACGGTACAGGCTCCTACGAGCAGTACTTC. Protein sequence: CAWSYGTGSYEQYF.

The sample holds one count of this clone. The chain carries TRBV5-1 and TRBJ2-1; no definite D call. The CDR3 is 13 residues long. Deletions cut 7 bases from V and 7 bases from J, with 15 bases between. Germline CDR1 and CDR2: SGHRS and YFSETQ. CDR3 sequence: CASRQRPINEQFF. The CDR3 nucleotides are TGCGCCAGCCGTCAACGTCCAATTAATGAGCAGTTCTTC.

The chain has TRBV29-1 and TRBJ2-7; D gene unclear. The V end was cut by 7 bases, the J end by 2 bases, with 18 bases between. The CDR3 consists of 14 residues. In germline, CDR1 is SQVTM, CDR2 ANQGSEA. CDR3 sequence (DNA): TGCAGCGCTAGGGCGGCCACACGGGCCTACGAGCAGTACTTC. This encodes CSARAATRAYEQYF.

CDR3 protein: CASSAVAGGSYNEQFF. In nucleotides, the CDR3 is TGCGCCAGCAGCGCGGTGGCGGGAGGCTCCTACAATGAGCAGTTCTTC. The chain has TRBV5-1 and TRBJ2-1, with 8 nucleotides matching TRBD2. Germline V gives CDR1 SGHRS, CDR2 YFSETQ. J lost 0 bases, V lost 4 bases, and 6 bases had no gene match. This CDR3 has 16 amino acids.

This chain joins TRBV9 and TRBJ2-4; 8 bases match TRBD2. The CDR3 has 14 amino acids. Germline lookup yields CDR1 SGDLS and CDR2 YYNGEE. The J segment lost 9 bases and the V segment lost 0 bases, leaving 5 bases of the junction unmatched. The CDR3 region is CASSVGTSFGIQYF. CDR3 bases: TGTGCCAGCAGCGTAGGGACTAGCTTCGGCATTCAGTACTTC.

V usage is TRBV29-1 and J usage is TRBJ1-2, with unresolved D. CDR1 SQVTM and CDR2 ANQGSEA come from the germline V gene. The CDR3 length is 10 residues. The CDR3 reads CAVGRDGYTF. CDR3 coding DNA: TGCGCCGTGGGCCGGGATGGCTACACCTTC.

J is TRBJ1-2 and V is TRBV29-1; no clear D gene. Germline CDR1 and CDR2: SQVTM and ANQGSEA. This CDR3 is built from 13 residues. Trimming shortened V by 7 bases and J by 2 bases, and 14 bases separated the two germline ends. CDR3 region: CSAIPGVNYGYTF. CDR3 coding DNA: TGCAGCGCGATTCCAGGAGTCAACTATGGCTACACCTTC.

V gene TRBV5-1 combines with J gene TRBJ2-2; 7 bases line up with TRBD1. Losses at the gene ends were 2 bases for V and 1 base for J; bases not matched to a gene: 11. The CDR3 covers 18 residues. Germline-derived CDR1 and CDR2 are SGHRS and YFSETQ. Here the CDR3 reads CASSFQPGQTLNTGELFF. CDR3 nucleotides: TGCGCCAGCAGCTTTCAACCGGGACAGACCTTGAACACCGGGGAGCTGTTTTTT.

The chain combines TRBV10-3 with TRBJ2-5; TRBD1 aligns across 9 bases. The V gene end was trimmed by 4 bases and the J gene end by 2 bases; junction bases not matched to a gene: 5. This CDR3 has 15 residues. Germline CDR1 ENHRY, CDR2 SYGVKD. Here the CDR3 reads CAISGSGTGQETQYF. For the CDR3, the DNA is TGTGCCATCAGTGGATCCGGGACAGGGCAAGAGACCCAGTACTTC.

This clone was observed a few times. The chain links TRBV29-1 to TRBJ2-3; 10 bases are a match to TRBD2. CDR1 and CDR2 from the germline V gene are SQVTM and ANQGSEA. V dropped 4 bases and J dropped 1; count of bases not matched to a gene: 5. This CDR3 is 15 amino acids long. CDR3 nucleotides: TGCAGCGTTGCTCTGACTAGCGGGCGCACAGATACGCAGTATTTT. It yields the protein CSVALTSGRTDTQYF.

The J gene is TRBJ1-2, the V gene TRBV5-1; TRBD1 agrees at 8 bases. Germline CDR1 SGHRS, CDR2 YFSETQ. The CDR3 is 16 residues long. Trimming cost V 1 base and J 3 bases; bases outside gene matches: 8. DNA of the CDR3: TGCGCCAGCAGCTTGCTGGACAGGGCCCTCTACTATGGCTACACCTTC. Translation: CASSLLDRALYYGYTF.

This clone was picked up a small number of times. This chain joins TRBV2 and TRBJ2-5, with 9 bases that match TRBD2. The J segment lost 5 bases and the V segment lost 5 bases, leaving 3 bases of the junction unmatched. The CDR3 runs 13 residues. Looked up from germline, CDR1 is SNHLY and CDR2 is FYNNEI. The CDR3 sequence: CASSNSGSETQYF. CDR3 nucleotides: TGTGCCAGCAGTAATAGCGGGAGTGAGACCCAGTACTTC.

The rearrangement joins TRBV6-5 to TRBJ2-1; D not certain. Germline CDR1 and CDR2: MNHEY and SVGAGI. Deletions cut 4 bases from V and 8 bases from J, with 18 bases between. The CDR3 consists of 15 residues. CDR3 protein: CASSSAGPEAHEQFF. The CDR3 bases are TGTGCCAGCAGTTCCGCCGGGCCCGAGGCCCATGAGCAGTTCTTC.